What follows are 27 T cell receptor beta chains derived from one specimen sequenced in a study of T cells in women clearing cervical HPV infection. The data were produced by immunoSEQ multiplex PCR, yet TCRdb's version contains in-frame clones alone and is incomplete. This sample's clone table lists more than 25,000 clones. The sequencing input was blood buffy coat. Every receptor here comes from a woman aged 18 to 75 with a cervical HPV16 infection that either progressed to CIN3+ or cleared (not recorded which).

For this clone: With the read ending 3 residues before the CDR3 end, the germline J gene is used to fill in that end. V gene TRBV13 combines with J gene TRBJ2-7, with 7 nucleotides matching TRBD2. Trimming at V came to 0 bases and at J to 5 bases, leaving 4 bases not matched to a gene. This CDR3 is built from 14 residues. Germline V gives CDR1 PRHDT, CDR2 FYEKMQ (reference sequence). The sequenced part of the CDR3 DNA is TGTGCCAGCAGCTTAGGAGAGGGAGGGGACGAG. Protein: CASSLGEGGDE. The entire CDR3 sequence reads CASSLGEGGDEQYF.

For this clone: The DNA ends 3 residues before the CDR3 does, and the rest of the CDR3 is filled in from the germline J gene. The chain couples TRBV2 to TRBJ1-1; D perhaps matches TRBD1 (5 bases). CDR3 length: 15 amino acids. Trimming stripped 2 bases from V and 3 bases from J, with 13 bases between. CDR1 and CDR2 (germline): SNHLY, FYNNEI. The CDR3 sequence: CASSERVGGDTEAFF. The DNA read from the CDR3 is TGTGCCAGCAGTGAAAGAGTCGGGGGAGACACTGAA.

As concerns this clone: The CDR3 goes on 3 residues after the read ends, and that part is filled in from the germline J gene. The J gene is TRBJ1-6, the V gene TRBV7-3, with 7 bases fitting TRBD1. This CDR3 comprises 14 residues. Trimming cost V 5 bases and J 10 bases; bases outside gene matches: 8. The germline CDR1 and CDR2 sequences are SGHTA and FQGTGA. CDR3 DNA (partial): TGTGCCAGCAGCCAACAGGGGTTACGGTCACCC. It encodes CASSQQGLRSP. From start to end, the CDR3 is CASSQQGLRSPLHF.

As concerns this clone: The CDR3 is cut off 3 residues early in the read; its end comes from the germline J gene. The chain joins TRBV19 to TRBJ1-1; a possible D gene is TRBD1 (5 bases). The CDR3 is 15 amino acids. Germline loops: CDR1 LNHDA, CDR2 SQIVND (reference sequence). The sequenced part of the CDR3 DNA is TGTGCCAGTAGGCGAGGGGAAGGGCGCACAGATACG. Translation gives CASRRGEGRTDT. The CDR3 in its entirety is CASRRGEGRTDTAFF.

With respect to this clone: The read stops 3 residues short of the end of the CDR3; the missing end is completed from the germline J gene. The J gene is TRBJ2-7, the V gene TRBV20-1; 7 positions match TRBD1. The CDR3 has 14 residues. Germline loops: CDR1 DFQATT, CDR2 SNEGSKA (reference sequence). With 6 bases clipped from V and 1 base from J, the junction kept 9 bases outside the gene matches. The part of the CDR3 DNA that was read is TGCAGTGCCCGGCCGGGACAGCTATCCTACGAG. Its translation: CSARPGQLSYE. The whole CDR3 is CSARPGQLSYEQYF.

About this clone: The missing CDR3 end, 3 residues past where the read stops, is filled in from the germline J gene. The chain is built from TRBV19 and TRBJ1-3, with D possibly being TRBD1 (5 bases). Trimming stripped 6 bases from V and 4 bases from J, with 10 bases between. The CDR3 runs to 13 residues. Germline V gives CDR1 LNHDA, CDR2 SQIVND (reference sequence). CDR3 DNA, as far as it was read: TGTGCCAGTAGCGACAGCGAAGGAAACACC. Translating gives CASSDSEGNT. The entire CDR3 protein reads CASSDSEGNTIYF.

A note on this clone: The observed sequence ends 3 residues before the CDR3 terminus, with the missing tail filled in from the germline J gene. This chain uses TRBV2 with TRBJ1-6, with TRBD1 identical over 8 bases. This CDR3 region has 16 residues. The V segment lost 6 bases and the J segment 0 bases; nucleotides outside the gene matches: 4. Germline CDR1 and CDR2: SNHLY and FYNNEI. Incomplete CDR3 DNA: TGTGCCAGCAGGTGGGACAGGAGCTCCTATAATTCACCC. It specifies CASRWDRSSYNSP. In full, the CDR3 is CASRWDRSSYNSPLHF.

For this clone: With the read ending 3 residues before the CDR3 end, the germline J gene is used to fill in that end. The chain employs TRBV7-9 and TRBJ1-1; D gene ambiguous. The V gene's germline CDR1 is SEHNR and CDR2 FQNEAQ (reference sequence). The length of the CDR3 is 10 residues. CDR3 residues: CASSSLGAFF. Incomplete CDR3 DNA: TGTGCCAGCAGCTCCTTAGGG.

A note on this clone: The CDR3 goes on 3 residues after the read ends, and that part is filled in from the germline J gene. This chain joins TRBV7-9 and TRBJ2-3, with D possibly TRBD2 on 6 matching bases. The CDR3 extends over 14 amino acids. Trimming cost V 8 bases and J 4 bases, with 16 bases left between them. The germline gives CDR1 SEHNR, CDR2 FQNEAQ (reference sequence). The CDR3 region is CASGESGLADTQYF. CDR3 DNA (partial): TGTGCCAGCGGCGAATCGGGACTGGCAGATACG.

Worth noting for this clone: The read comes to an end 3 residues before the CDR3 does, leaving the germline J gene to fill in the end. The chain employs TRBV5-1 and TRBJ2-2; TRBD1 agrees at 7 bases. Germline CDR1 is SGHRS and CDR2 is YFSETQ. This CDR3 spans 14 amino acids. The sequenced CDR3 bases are TGCGCCAGCAGCTCCGGACAGGCTAATGAAAAG. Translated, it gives CASSSGQANEK. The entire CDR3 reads CASSSGQANEKLFF.

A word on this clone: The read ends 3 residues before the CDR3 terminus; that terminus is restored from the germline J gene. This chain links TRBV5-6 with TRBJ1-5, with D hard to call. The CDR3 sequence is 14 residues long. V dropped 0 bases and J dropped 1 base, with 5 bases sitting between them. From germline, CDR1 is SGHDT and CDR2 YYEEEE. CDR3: CASSLGGSNQPQHF. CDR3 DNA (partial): TGTGCCAGCAGCTTGGGAGGGAGCAATCAGCCC.

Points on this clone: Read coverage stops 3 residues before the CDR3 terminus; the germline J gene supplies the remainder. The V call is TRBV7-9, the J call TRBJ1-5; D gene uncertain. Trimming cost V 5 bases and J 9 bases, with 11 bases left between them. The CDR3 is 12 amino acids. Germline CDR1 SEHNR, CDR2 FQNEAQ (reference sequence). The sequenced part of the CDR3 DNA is TGTGCCAGCAGCCAATTTACTGCGCCC. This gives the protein CASSQFTAP. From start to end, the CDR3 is CASSQFTAPQHF.

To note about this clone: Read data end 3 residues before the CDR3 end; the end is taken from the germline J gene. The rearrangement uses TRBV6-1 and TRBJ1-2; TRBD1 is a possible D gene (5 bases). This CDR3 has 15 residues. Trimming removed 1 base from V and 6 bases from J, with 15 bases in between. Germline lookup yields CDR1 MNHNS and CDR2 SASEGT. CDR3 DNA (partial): TGTGCCAGCAGTGAAGTGGGGCCCCGGAGCCATGGC. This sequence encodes CASSEVGPRSHG. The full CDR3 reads CASSEVGPRSHGYTF.

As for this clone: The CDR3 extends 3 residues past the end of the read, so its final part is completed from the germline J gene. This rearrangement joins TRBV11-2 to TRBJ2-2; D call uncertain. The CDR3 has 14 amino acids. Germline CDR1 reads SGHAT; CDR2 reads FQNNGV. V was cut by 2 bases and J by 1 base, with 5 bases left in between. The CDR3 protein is CASSLSGNTGELFF. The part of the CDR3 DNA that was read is TGTGCCAGCAGCTTATCCGGGAACACCGGGGAG.

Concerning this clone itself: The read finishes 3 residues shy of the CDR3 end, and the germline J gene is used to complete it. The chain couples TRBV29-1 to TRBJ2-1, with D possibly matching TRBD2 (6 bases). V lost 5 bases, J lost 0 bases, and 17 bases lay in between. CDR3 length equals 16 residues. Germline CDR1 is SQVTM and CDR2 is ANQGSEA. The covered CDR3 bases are TGCAGCGTTATAAAGGAGGGCCGGAGCTCCTACAATGAG. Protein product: CSVIKEGRSSYNE. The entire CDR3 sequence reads CSVIKEGRSSYNEQFF.

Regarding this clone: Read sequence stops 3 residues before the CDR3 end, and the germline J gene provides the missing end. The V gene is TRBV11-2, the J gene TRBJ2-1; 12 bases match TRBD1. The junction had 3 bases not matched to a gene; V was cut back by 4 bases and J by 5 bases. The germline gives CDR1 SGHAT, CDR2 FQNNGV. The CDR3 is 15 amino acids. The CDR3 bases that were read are TGTGCCAGCAGCTCGGGACAGGGGGCACACAATGAG. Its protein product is CASSSGQGAHNE. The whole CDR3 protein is CASSSGQGAHNEQFF.

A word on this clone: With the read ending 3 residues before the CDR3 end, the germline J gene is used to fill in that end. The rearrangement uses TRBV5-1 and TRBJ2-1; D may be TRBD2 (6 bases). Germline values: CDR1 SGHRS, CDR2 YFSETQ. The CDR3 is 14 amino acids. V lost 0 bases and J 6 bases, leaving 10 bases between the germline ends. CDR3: CASSLGLEPNEQFF. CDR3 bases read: TGCGCCAGCAGCTTGGGACTAGAGCCCAATGAG.

The sequenced CDR3 bases are TGCAGCGTAGACAGGGGAGGGAACACTGAA. Translated: CSVDRGGNTE. The entire CDR3 protein reads CSVDRGGNTEAFF. The chain recombines TRBV29-1 with TRBJ1-1, with 8 bases lining up with TRBD1. The CDR3 end lies 3 residues beyond the end of the read and is filled in from the germline J gene. V lost 6 bases, J lost 1 base, and 4 bases stayed unmatched. The germline V gene encodes CDR1 SQVTM and CDR2 ANQGSEA. This CDR3 spans 13 amino acids.

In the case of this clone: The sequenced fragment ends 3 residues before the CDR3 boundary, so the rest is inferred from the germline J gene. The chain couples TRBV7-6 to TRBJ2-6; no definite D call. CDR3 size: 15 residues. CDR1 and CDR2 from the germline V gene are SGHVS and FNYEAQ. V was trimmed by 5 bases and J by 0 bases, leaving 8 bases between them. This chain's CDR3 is CASSLPVSGANVLTF. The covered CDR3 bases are TGTGCCAGCAGCCTCCCAGTCTCTGGGGCCAACGTC.

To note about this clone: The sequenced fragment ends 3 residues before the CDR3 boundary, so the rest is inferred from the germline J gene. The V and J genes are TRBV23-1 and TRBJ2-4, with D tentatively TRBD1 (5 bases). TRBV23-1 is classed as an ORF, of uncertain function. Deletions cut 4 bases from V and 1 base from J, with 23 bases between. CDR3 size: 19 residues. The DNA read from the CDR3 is TGCGCCAGCAGTCGCTACCTAAAGACAGTGACTTGGGCCAAAAACATT. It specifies CASSRYLKTVTWAKNI. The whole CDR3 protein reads CASSRYLKTVTWAKNIQYF.

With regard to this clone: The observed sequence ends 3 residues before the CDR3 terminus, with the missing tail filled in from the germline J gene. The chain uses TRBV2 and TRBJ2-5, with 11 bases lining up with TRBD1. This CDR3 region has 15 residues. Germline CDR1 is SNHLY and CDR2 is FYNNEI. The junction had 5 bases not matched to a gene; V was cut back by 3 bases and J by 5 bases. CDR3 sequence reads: CASSEGQGGEETQYF. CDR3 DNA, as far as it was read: TGTGCCAGCAGTGAGGGACAGGGGGGTGAGGAGACC.

The CDR3 region is CASSQSRTGGSGELFF. The sequenced CDR3 bases are TGCGCCAGCAGCCAAAGTCGGACAGGGGGCTCCGGGGAG. V and J are TRBV4-1 and TRBJ2-2, with TRBD1 matching 11 bases. The read ends 3 residues early relative to the CDR3; the germline J gene fills the gap. The CDR3 extends over 16 amino acids. Losses at the gene ends were 2 bases for V and 6 bases for J; bases not matched to a gene: 5. The germline V gene encodes CDR1 MGHRA and CDR2 YSYEKL.

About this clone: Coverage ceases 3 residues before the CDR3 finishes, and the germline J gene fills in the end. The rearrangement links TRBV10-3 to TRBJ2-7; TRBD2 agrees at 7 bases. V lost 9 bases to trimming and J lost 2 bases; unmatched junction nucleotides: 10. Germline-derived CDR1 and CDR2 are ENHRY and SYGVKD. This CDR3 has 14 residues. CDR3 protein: CAMGGDYSPYEQYF. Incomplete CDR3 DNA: TGTGCCATGGGAGGGGACTACTCCCCCTACGAG.

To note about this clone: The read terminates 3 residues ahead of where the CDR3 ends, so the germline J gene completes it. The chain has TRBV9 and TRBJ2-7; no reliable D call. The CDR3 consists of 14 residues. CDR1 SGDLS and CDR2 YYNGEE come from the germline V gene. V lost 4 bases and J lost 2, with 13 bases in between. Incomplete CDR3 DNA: TGTGCCAGCAGCCCTGACAATGACCCCTACGAG. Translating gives CASSPDNDPYE. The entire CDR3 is CASSPDNDPYEQYF.

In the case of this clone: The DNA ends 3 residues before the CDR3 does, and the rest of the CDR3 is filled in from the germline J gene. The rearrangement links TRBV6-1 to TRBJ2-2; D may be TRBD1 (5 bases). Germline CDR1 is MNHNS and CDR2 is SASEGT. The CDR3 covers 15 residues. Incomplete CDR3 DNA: TGTGCCAGCAGTGGGGCCTTTTCTGGGGCCAACGTG. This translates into CASSGAFSGANV. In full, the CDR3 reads CASSGAFSGANVLFF.

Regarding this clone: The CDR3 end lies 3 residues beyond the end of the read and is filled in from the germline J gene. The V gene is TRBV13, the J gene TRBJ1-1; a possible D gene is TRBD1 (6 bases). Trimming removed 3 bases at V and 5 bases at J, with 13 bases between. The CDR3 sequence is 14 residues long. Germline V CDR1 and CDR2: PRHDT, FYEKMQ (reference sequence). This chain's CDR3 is CASSFIRGDTEAFF. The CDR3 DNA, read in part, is TGTGCCAGCAGCTTCATCAGGGGAGATACTGAA.

This CDR3 is CASSLDQGTDTQYF. The CDR3 DNA, read in part, is TGCGCCAGCAGCTTGGACCAGGGAACAGATACG. The V and J genes are TRBV5-1 and TRBJ2-3; the D gene is possibly TRBD1 (5 bases). The read finishes 3 residues shy of the CDR3 end, and the germline J gene is used to complete it. Trimming shortened V by 0 bases and J by 3 bases, and 8 bases separated the two germline ends. The CDR3 extends over 14 amino acids. CDR1 is SGHRS and CDR2 is YFSETQ in the germline V gene.